A selection of T cell receptor beta chains follows, all from one sample in a study of CD8 T cells in ankylosing spondylitis. MiXCR, run by TCRdb on the 5' RACE reads, gives a single entry per CDR3 protein. The data contain approximately 150,000 distinct CDR3 sequences, roughly 10% of them singletons. The sequenced material came from blood, either unsorted or a sorted T cell fraction (not recorded which). The origin of the receptors is a female donor with ankylosing spondylitis or in good health (not recorded which). CDR3s include the opening cysteine and the closing phenylalanine or tryptophan. Fields, in order: clone size, V gene, D gene, CDR3 length, J gene, CDR3 protein, CDR3 DNA. A D gene is named only where the DNA matches it firmly. Not every row has a clone size; where given, it reads once, few, many or a size class.

>few|TRBV28|TRBD2|17|TRBJ2-7
CASSLPLAGAPTYEQYF
TGTGCCAGCAGTTTACCACTAGCGGGAGCCCCTACCTACGAGCAGTACTTC
>few|TRBV5-6|TRBD2|13|TRBJ2-3
CASSGLGGNTQYF
TGTGCCAGCAGCGGACTGGGGGGGAATACGCAGTATTTT
>.|TRBV20-1|.|15|TRBJ2-1
CSSTDPLTAAVEQFF
TGCAGTTCGACTGACCCACTAACGGCGGCGGTGGAGCAGTTCTTC
>few|TRBV7-2|.|12|TRBJ2-7
CASSEYRGEQYF
TGTGCCAGCAGCGAATACAGAGGGGAGCAGTACTTC
>.|TRBV7-2|.|15|TRBJ2-3
CASSLVAAFTDTQYF
TGTGCCAGCAGCTTAGTAGCGGCTTTCACAGATACGCAGTATTTT
>few|TRBV6-2/TRBV6-3|.|16|TRBJ1-5
CASSYQGEGSAQPQHF
TGTGCCAGCAGTTACCAGGGAGAGGGATCCGCTCAGCCCCAGCATTTT
>few|TRBV27|.|11|TRBJ2-7
CARGGNYEQYF
TGTGCCCGGGGCGGAAACTACGAGCAGTACTTC
>.|TRBV28|.|15|TRBJ2-7
CASSFWQGKNYEQYF
TGTGCCAGCAGTTTCTGGCAGGGGAAAAACTACGAGCAGTACTTC
>.|TRBV7-7|.|14|TRBJ2-7
CASSPFMSSYEQYF
TGTGCCAGCAGCCCCTTTATGAGCTCCTACGAGCAGTACTTC
>few|TRBV20-1|TRBD1|15|TRBJ1-1
CSAFHPGGRNTEAFF
TGCAGTGCTTTCCACCCAGGGGGACGGAACACTGAAGCTTTCTTT
>few|TRBV5-1|TRBD1|15|TRBJ1-2
CASSLGVGGVSGYTF
TGCGCCAGCAGCTTGGGTGTAGGGGGCGTCTCTGGCTACACCTTC
>.|TRBV4-3|TRBD2|16|TRBJ2-4
CASSQDQRGYGNIQYF
TGCGCCAGCAGCCAAGATCAGCGGGGGTACGGAAACATTCAGTACTTC
>.|TRBV7-9|.|14|TRBJ1-2
CASSEFMIHYGYTF
TGTGCCAGCAGCGAATTTATGATTCACTATGGCTACACCTTC
>.|TRBV27|.|15|TRBJ2-7
CASSLTPGLTYEQYF
TGTGCCAGCAGTTTAACGCCAGGACTAACCTACGAGCAGTACTTC
>.|TRBV7-7|.|12|TRBJ2-2
CASSLYPGELFF
TGTGCCAGCAGCCTTTACCCGGGGGAGCTGTTTTTT
>few|TRBV11-2|TRBD2|16|TRBJ2-7
CASSVGTSGRAGKQYF
TGTGCCAGCAGCGTCGGGACTAGCGGGAGGGCCGGGAAGCAGTACTTC
>.|TRBV23-1|.|13|TRBJ1-2
CASSQSPGDSYTF
TGCGCCAGCAGTCAATCGCCAGGGGATAGCTACACCTTC